The source of this T cell receptor (beta chain) is a study of cytomegalovirus exposure and HLA in healthy donors (dated by TCRdb to the late 2010s). For the study in its entirety: An earlier analysis of about 560 of the donors reported around 280 Gb of sequence data and 117 million unique TCR beta sequences obtained from some 200 million T cells. In a later analysis, previously published TCR beta repertoires from some 640 donors were re-analyzed and high-resolution HLA genotyping was added so that TCR occurrence patterns could be studied. A later genetic analysis took genome-wide SNP genotypes for about 55% of the roughly 670 donors and used that subset as a discovery cohort. Several DR-DQ haplotypes were treated as single units for association and clustering because of strong linkage in the cohort. A separate validation cohort of roughly 120 different subjects was used in addition to the roughly 620-subject first cohort. Typing coverage differed by locus: A, B, C, DRB1 and DQB1 were typed in about 629-640 donors, DQA1 in approximately 520, DPA1 in 600 to 610, and DPB1 in about 450. An earlier analysis of approximately 580 of the donors used high-throughput TCR beta sequencing to judge whether each TCR beta V gene segment behaved as functional or pseudogenic. Every discovery cohort repertoire had been produced on one sequencing platform. The study profiled the T cell repertoires of fewer than 850 subjects by immunosequencing and related them to cytomegalovirus serostatus. Rather than using new phenotypic data, the later analysis identified candidate immune exposures from TCR beta sequences and from how often those sequences occurred across donors. The genetic ancestry cluster associated with self-reported Caucasian donors included 81% of the roughly 400 genotyped donors. Alongside the repertoire data, information on donor age, sex, ethnicity and CMV serostatus was compiled. An early release that covered fewer than 750 HLA-typed donors contained approximately 320 gigabases of sequencing data and some 87 million unique TCR sequences. On average, 235,054 unique TCR beta nucleotide sequences were sequenced per donor among some 430 genotyped donors of the cohort, with around 19% of those sequences being non-productive. Both class I and class II loci were covered by HLA typing, at four-digit resolution. The study aimed to test whether signatures of past pathogen exposure could be identified by cataloging public T cell receptors. The study combined high-throughput TCR immunosequencing, statistical association of individual TCRs with disease status, and machine learning to predict cytomegalovirus infection status. The research as a whole found: In vitro tests confirmed that a few of the cytomegalovirus-associated TCR beta chains recognize cytomegalovirus antigens. A total of about 150 TCR beta chains were listed by the study as associated with cytomegalovirus. This cohort had only TCR beta chains sequenced, and the lack of alpha or paired-chain data limited which features could be detected. Some IMGT-functional V segments, including TRBV6-2 and TRBV6-3, could not be told apart with the 87-base-pair reads, so those segments were excluded. In a later analysis, TCR association rates were found to vary across HLA loci, with the most associated TCRs seen for DRB1 alleles and the fewest for HLA-C alleles. In a later analysis, HLA-associated TCR beta chains were found to be more clonally expanded and to have lower generation probabilities than equally common non-associated chains. At a false discovery rate of 0.05, a later analysis linked roughly 17,000 TCR beta sequences to specific HLA alleles. Roughly 17 rarely observed V segments, including chromosome 9 orphons, were excluded from the earlier analysis of approximately 500 of the donors because counts were too low. Across donors, most TCR sequences were observed very rarely, whereas some public TCRs were present in many individuals. Cytomegalovirus status was reported to be diagnosed by the classifier with high specificity and sensitivity in both the original and validation cohorts. In a later analysis, several top co-occurrence clusters were reported to appear linked to parvovirus B19, influenza, CMV and Epstein-Barr virus. A later genetic analysis reported fewer N-insertions in productive TCRs among donors in an Asian-associated ancestry cluster than the roughly 690-donor mean. According to a later analysis, most CMV-associated TCR beta chains appeared to be HLA-restricted, and the HLA associations seemed to be driven largely by CMV exposure. A further reported finding was that TCR beta sequences accurately predicted the HLA-A and HLA-B alleles for most subjects in the first cohort. In an earlier analysis of fewer than 700 of the donors, most TCR beta V segments appeared in productive rearrangements about 87% or about 30% of the time, broadly matching IMGT annotations. Immune exposure information for the cohort was limited to CMV serostatus. A cluster of highly shared sequence variants was judged likely to represent a technical artifact of the sequencing pipeline. Correlated functional status among segregating V segments might reflect linkage disequilibrium, but an unknown experimental factor could not be ruled out. Because HLA typing was unavailable for some donors at each locus, only the typed subset was used in association tests. It was suggested by the authors that the approach could potentially be generalized to other disease states and immunological phenotypes. When HLA alleles, especially DR and DQ, strongly co-occurred, TCR associations were difficult to assign to individual alleles. Sequencing depth was assumed to be roughly uniform across donors in the presence/absence analyses, though that assumption may not hold. V-gene and J-gene trimming of TCR beta chains was associated with a missense DCLRE1C variant in a later genetic analysis, and the association was replicated in an independent cohort.

The sample holds a few counts of this clone. The antigen it binds to is not known. Base qualities are not provided; no much larger clone lies one nucleotide away. The cohort consisted of some 670 healthy bone marrow donors. All cohort members were sampled while nominally healthy, although unrecorded immune exposures were likely present. The donor was CMV seropositive and belonged to the group of some 290 seropositive cohort members. A peripheral blood sample was provided by each donor, and peripheral blood mononuclear cells were used for TCR beta sequencing. The Qiagen DNeasy Blood Extraction Kit was used to extract genomic DNA from the blood cell samples. CDR1 and CDR2 are drawn from the germline V gene: SGHDT, YYEEEE. The CDR3 goes from the cysteine to the phenylalanine over 15 residues. CDR3 DNA only is kept here, 45 bases in frame from base 1. V sheds 4 bases and J sheds 8 bases, leaving 19 bases between their ends.

The protocol used for the library was the immunoSEQ multiplex PCR assay. For the multiplex PCR, a mixture combining 60 forward primers for TCR Vbeta segments and 13 reverse primers for TCR Jbeta segments was used. The CDR3 region of rearranged TCR beta genes was amplified from genomic DNA with a multiplex PCR assay. The Illumina HiSeq System was used to sequence the amplified TCR beta libraries as 87-base-pair reads. As for the authors' bioinformatics: A later analysis tallied 80 million to 95 million unique TCR beta chains across the 666 repertoires, and around 12 million of those chains were shared by two or more donors. Raw reads were error-corrected and collapsed into unique sequences by a nearest-neighbor algorithm in which closely related sequences were merged to remove PCR and sequencing errors. Alignment of CDR3 sequences to IMGT reference sequences was used to assign V, D and J gene segments. For a sequence to be retained, a match of at least six nucleotides was required to both a V gene segment and a J gene segment. A rearrangement was called productive if the CDR3 had no stop codons and remained in frame with V and J, and every other rearrangement was called non-productive. CDR3 was defined according to IMGT convention as the region running from the second conserved V-encoded cysteine to the conserved J-encoded phenylalanine. Sequences without an unambiguous match to a single V gene segment were excluded from the earlier analysis of 500 to 700 of the donors. In an earlier analysis of 587 of the donors, a V segment was called functional when productive rearrangements were above 56.7%, and segregating when the standard deviation between donors exceeded 5%. A statistical classification framework was developed to diagnose cytomegalovirus status using the catalog of TCR beta chain sequences. A later analysis assigned V and J genes by comparing TCR nucleotide sequences with IMGT/GENE-DB human TR gene sequences. Using the TCRdist pipeline, a later analysis assigned CDR3 sequences along with most-parsimonious VDJ recombination scenarios. In a later analysis, each TCR beta chain was defined by its CDR3 amino acid sequence together with its V-gene family, and reads without a unique V-gene family were excluded. A later analysis removed roughly 590 highly shared, low-generation-probability nucleotide sequences to deal with suspected cross-contamination and a sequencing artifact. In a later analysis, a clonal expansion index was calculated for each public chain from normalized within-repertoire ranks of inferred template counts. A later analysis computed generation probabilities with a VDJ recombination model fitted to out-of-frame rearrangements, and checked the results against IGoR. In a later analysis, hypergeometric tests were used to score TCR-TCR, TCR-HLA and TCR-CMV co-occurrence, with a repertoire-size bias correction applied to TCR pairs. In a later analysis, false discovery rates were estimated by permuting HLA or CMV assignments 20 times. A later analysis grouped co-occurring TCRs with DBSCAN, adding TCRdist sequence similarity when clustering within HLA-allele-positive subsets. Repertoires with fewer than 30,000 or more than 120,000 public chains, plus five repertoires with anomalous nucleotide sharing, were excluded from co-occurrence clustering. TCRdb took this table from immuneACCESS and kept in-frame rearrangements with V and J called. Such tables lack part of the clones; where checked against another copy, unresolved V genes explain under half of the gap, and the rest is unexplained. V, J and clone size are those of that table, while D and trimming were read from the DNA. For this sample there are 30,000 to 40,000 clones; approximately 76% appear just once. About 8% of the sample is in the top ten clones.

The sequenced material came from PBMCs. The chain links TRBV5-6 with TRBJ2-1; the D gene is possibly TRBD2, with 6 bases matching. The clonotype was recovered from a woman in her twenties or thirties in good health and CMV-seropositive. The DNA sequence is TGTGCCAGCAGCCCGGATGGACTAAAAGCCCATGAGCAGTTCTTC. Protein translation: CASSPDGLKAHEQFF.